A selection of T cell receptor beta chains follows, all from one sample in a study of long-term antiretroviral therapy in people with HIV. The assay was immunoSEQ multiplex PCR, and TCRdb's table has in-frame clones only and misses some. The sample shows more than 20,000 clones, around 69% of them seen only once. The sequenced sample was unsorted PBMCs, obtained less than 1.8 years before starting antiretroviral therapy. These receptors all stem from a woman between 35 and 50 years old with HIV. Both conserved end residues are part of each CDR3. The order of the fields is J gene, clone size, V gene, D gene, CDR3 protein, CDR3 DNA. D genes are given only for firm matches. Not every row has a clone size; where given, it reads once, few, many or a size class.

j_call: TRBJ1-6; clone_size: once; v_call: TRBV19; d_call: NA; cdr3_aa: CASSIEGTGRNSPLHF; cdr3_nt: TGTGCCAGTAGTATAGAGGGAACAGGGCGGAATTCACCCCTCCACTTT
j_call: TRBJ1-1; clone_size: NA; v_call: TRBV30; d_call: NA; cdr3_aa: CAWKWGGALDIAEAFF; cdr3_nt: TGTGCCTGGAAGTGGGGTGGGGCCCTCGATATAGCTGAAGCTTTCTTT
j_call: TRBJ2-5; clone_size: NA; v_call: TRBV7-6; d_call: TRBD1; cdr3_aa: CASSLDQGVQETQYF; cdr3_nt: TGTGCCAGCAGCTTAGATCAGGGGGTACAAGAGACCCAGTACTTC
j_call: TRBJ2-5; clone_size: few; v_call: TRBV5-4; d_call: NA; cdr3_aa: CASSSGSFQETQYF; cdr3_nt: TGTGCCAGCAGCTCCGGTAGCTTTCAAGAGACCCAGTACTTC
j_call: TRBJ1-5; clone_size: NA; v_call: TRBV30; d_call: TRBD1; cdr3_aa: CAWSVGTGNQPQHF; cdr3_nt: TGTGCCTGGAGTGTCGGGACAGGTAATCAGCCCCAGCATTTT
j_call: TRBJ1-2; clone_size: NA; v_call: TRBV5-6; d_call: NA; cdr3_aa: CASSLSGQSYGYTF; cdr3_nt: TGTGCCAGCAGCTTGTCAGGACAGTCTTATGGCTACACCTTC
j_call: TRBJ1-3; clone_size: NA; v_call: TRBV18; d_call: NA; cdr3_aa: CASSPNSGGTGNTIYF; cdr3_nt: TGTGCCAGCTCACCAAACTCGGGGGGCACTGGAAACACCATATATTTT
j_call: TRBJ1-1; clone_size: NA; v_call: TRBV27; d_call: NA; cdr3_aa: CASRQGVGTEAFF; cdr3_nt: TGTGCCAGCAGACAGGGTGTCGGCACTGAAGCTTTCTTT
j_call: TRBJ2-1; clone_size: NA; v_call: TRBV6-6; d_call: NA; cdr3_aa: CASTRLNEQFF; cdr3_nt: TGTGCCAGCACCCGGTTGAATGAGCAGTTCTTC
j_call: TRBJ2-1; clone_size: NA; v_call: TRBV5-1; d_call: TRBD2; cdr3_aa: CASSSGLAIYNEQFF; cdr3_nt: TGCGCCAGCAGCTCCGGACTAGCCATTTACAATGAGCAGTTCTTC
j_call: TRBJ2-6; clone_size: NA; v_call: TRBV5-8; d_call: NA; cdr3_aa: CATSSYRSSGANVLTF; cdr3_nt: TGTGCCACCTCATCGTACAGAAGCTCTGGGGCCAACGTCCTGACTTTC
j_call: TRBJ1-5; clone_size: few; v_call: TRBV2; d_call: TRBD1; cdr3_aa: CASNRDRGGEQPQHF; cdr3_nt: TGTGCCAGCAATCGTGACAGGGGGGGAGAACAGCCCCAGCATTTT
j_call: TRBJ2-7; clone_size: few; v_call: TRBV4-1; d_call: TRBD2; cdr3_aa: CASSHGASGTYEQYF; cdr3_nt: TGCGCCAGCAGCCATGGTGCTAGCGGGACGTACGAGCAGTACTTC
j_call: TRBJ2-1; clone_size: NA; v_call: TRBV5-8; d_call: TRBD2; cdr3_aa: CASSSREWPYNEQFF; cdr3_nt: TGTGCCAGCAGCTCGCGGGAGTGGCCCTACAATGAGCAGTTCTTC
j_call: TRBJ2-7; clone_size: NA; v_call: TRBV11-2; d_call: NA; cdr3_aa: CASSLVTYEQYF; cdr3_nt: TGTGCCAGCAGCTTAGTTACCTACGAGCAGTACTTC
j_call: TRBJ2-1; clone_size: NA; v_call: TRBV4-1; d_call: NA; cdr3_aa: CASSWGRGASLNNEQFF; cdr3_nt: TGCGCCAGCAGTTGGGGGAGGGGGGCCTCACTAAACAATGAGCAGTTCTTC
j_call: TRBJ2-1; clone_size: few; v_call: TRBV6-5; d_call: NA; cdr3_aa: CASSWVGGDEQFF; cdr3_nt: TGTGCCAGCAGTTGGGTAGGGGGGGATGAGCAGTTCTTC
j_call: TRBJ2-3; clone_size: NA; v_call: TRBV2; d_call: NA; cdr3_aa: CASSGGYTQYF; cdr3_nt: TGTGCCAGCAGTGGTGGATATACGCAGTATTTT
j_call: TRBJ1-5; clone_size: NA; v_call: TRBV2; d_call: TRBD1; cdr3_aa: CASKDREQQPQHF; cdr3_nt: TGTGCCAGCAAGGACAGGGAACAACAGCCCCAGCATTTT
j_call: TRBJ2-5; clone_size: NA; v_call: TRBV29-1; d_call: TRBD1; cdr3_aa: CSVEAGTGQETQYF; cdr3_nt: TGCAGCGTTGAAGCCGGGACAGGCCAAGAGACCCAGTACTTC
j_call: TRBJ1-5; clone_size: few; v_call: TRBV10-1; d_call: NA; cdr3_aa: CASSEAPHQPQHF; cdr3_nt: TGCGCCAGCAGTGAGGCTCCGCATCAGCCCCAGCATTTT
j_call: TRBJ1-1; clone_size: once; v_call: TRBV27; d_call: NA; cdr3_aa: CASSLRGQANTEAFF; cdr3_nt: TGTGCCAGCAGTCTTCGAGGGCAGGCAAACACTGAAGCTTTCTTT
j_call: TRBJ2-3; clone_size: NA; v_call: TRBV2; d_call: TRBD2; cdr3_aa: CASSLSGTGADTQYF; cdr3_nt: TGTGCCAGCAGTCTTAGCGGGACCGGGGCAGATACGCAGTATTTT
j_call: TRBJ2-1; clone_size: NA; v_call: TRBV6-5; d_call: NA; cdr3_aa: CASSYPGNEQFF; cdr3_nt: TGTGCCAGCAGTTACCCCGGGAATGAGCAGTTCTTC
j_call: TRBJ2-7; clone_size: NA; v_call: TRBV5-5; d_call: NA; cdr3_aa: CASSTPRDEQYF; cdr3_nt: TGTGCCAGCAGCACCCCCCGGGACGAGCAGTACTTC
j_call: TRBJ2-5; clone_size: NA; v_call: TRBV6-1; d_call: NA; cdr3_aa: CASGSVGRTQETQYF; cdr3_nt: TGTGCCAGCGGGTCTGTGGGGCGGACCCAAGAGACCCAGTACTTC
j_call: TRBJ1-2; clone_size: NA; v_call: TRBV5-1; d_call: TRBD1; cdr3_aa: CASSFVSTGGLTLAGTF; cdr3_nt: TGCGCCAGCAGCTTCGTATCTACAGGGGGCCTCACCTTGGCGGGGACCTTC
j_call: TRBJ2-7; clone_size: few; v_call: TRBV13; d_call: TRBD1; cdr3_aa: CASSRDRAREQYF; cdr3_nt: TGTGCCAGCAGCCGGGACAGGGCTCGCGAGCAGTACTTC
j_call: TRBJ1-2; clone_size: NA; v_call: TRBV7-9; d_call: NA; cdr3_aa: CASSLFNAGLRNYGYTF; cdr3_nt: TGTGCCAGCAGCTTATTTAATGCAGGGCTAAGAAACTATGGCTACACCTTC
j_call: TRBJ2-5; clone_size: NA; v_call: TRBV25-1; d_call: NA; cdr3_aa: CASSLQGFSQYF; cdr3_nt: TGTGCCAGCAGTCTCCAGGGGTTCTCCCAGTACTTC
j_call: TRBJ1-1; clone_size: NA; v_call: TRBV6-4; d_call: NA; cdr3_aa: CASSERGTTEAFF; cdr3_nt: TGTGCCAGCAGTGAGAGGGGTACCACTGAAGCTTTCTTT
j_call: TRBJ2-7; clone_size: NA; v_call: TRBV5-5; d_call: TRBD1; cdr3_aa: CASSLTGATPYEQYF; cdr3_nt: TGTGCCAGCAGCCTAACAGGGGCCACACCCTACGAGCAGTACTTC
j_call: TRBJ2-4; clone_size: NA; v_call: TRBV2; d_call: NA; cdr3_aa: CASRRADEVIQYF; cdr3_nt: TGTGCCAGCAGACGGGCCGACGAGGTCATTCAGTACTTC
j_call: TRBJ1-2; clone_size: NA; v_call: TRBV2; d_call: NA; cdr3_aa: CASSRDINYGYTF; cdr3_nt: TGTGCCAGCAGCCGGGACATAAACTATGGCTACACCTTC
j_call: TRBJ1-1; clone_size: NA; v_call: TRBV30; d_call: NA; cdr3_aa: CAWSGSLTNTNTEAFF; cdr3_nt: TGTGCCTGGAGTGGAAGTCTGACTAATACAAACACTGAAGCTTTCTTT
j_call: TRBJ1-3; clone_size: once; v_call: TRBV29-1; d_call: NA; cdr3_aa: CSVEVSGNTIYF; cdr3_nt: TGCAGCGTTGAAGTATCTGGAAACACCATATATTTT
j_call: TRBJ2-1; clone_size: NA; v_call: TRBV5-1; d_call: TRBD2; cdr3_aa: CASSFTSGSIEQFF; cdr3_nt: TGCGCCAGCAGCTTTACTAGCGGGAGTATAGAGCAGTTCTTC
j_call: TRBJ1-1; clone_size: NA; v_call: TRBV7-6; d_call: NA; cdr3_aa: CASSRTEGTEAFF; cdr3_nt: TGTGCCAGCAGCCGTACAGAAGGCACTGAAGCTTTCTTT
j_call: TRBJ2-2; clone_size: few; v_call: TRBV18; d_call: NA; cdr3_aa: CASSPTPMGPNTGELFF; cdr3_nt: TGTGCCAGCTCACCAACACCGATGGGACCGAACACCGGGGAGCTGTTTTTT
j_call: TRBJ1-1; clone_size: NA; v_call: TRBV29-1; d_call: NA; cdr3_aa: CSVEIWGAGTEAFF; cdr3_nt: TGCAGCGTTGAAATTTGGGGGGCTGGGACTGAAGCTTTCTTT
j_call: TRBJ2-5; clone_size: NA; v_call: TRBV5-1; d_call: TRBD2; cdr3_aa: CASSKLAGFQETQYF; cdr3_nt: TGCGCCAGCAGCAAACTAGCGGGGTTTCAAGAGACCCAGTACTTC
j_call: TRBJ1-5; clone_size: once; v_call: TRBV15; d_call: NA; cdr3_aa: CATSRDRDYNQPQHF; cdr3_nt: TGTGCCACCAGCAGAGATAGGGACTACAATCAGCCCCAGCATTTT
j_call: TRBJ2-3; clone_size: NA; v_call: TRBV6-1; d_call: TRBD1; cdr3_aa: CASNIGTGVTDTQYF; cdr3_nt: TGTGCCAGCAATATTGGGACAGGGGTGACAGATACGCAGTATTTT
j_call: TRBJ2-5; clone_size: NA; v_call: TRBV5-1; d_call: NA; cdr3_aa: CASSLDTGKQETQYF; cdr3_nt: TGCGCCAGCAGCTTGGACACAGGGAAACAAGAGACCCAGTACTTC
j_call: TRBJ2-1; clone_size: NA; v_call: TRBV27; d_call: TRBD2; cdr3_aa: CASSLQAGGPYNEQFF; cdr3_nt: TGTGCCAGCAGTCTCCAGGCGGGAGGGCCTTACAATGAGCAGTTCTTC
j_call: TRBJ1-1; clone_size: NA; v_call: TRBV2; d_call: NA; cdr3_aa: CASSEGGQTEAFF; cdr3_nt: TGTGCCAGCAGTGAGGGTGGGCAGACTGAAGCTTTCTTT
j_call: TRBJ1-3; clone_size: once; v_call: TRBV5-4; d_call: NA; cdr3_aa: CASSSTGRGNTIYF; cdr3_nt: TGTGCCAGCAGCTCAACGGGGCGTGGAAACACCATATATTTT
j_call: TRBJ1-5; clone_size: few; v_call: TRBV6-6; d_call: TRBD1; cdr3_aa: CASSSQGEVVRQPQHF; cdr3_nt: TGTGCCAGCAGCTCGCAGGGGGAGGTTGTTCGTCAGCCCCAGCATTTT